This T cell receptor beta chain was documented in a study of blood T cells in healthy people across ages. Study details: Per two T cells, about one barcoded beta molecule was captured through template switching.

Trimming at V came to 6 bases and at J to 3 bases, leaving 19 bases not matched to a gene. The CDR3 is 18 amino acids. The germline gives CDR1 DFQATT, CDR2 SNEGSKA (reference sequence). Together with a sample-barcoded 5' primer, a J-beta primer mix was included in a second PCR lasting about 7 to 11 cycles. TCRdb re-derived calls from the 5' RACE reads in MiXCR, one entry per CDR3 protein. This table has around 1.5 million distinct CDR3 sequences, about 35% appearing once. Sequenced: blood. The genes are TRBV20-1 and TRBJ2-1, with 8 bases aligning to TRBD1. The receptor comes from a young woman in good health. In nucleotides, the CDR3 is TGCAGTGCCAAGACAGGGGAAGTGTCACTAATCCGCTACAATGAGCAGTTCTTC. Residues: CSAKTGEVSLIRYNEQFF.